Listed below are T cell receptor beta chains from one sample, sequenced in a study of response to subunit inactivated influenza vaccine. TCRdb re-analysed the RT-PCR reads in MiXCR, keeping a single row per CDR3 protein. The profile shows about 800,000 distinct CDR3 sequences, around 20% of them singletons. The sequences come from PBMCs from blood, collected roughly 5 days after vaccination. The receptors shown here come from a man in his fifties or sixties who received an inactivated influenza vaccine. Both conserved end residues are part of each CDR3. Only some rows state a clone size, as once, few, many or a class for expanded clones.

clone size	V gene	CDR3 protein
few	TRBV20-1	CSAPMDSHYGYTF
few	TRBV7-9	CASSSQGRLGEQYF
.	TRBV10-3	CAISEERLTKNIQYF
few	TRBV12-3/TRBV12-4	CASSLSPASGAIQYF
.	TRBV20-1	CSARAPPSNEKLFF
few	TRBV3-1	CASSQDLAEESSGNTIYF
few	TRBV5-4	CASSYTSGGPYEQYF
few	TRBV15	CATSLRGIRGSYNSPLHF
few	TRBV20-1	CSASKVPGVETQYF
.	TRBV7-9	CAPAGANVLTF
many	TRBV11-2	CASSLEGAREGYNEQFF
few	TRBV6-1	CASSEQLLNTGELFF
.	TRBV7-6	CASRRTQGAGNTEAFF
.	TRBV11-2	CASSRRDWGMGASTGELFF
.	TRBV6-1	CASSGTGFSNQPQHF
.	TRBV11-3	CASSLGRDREGDTQYF
many	TRBV7-6	CASSLLAGKTDTQYF
.	TRBV20-1	CSARQVGTDTQYF
few	TRBV7-8	CASSPRLAGVYNEQFF
many	TRBV20-1	CSAQPTSATYNEQFF
many	TRBV28	CAGNGHNSPLHF
.	TRBV7-2	CASSHGTNQPQHF
.	TRBV11-2	CASSSSEGTEAFF
few	TRBV4-2	CASSQFSGNRLNTEAFF
few	TRBV3-1	CASSQERDSLGNEQFF
once	TRBV13	CASSFKRENGDTQYF
.	TRBV25-1	CASSVRQGRGSSEQFF
few	TRBV5-1	CASSPRTGGKDGYTF
.	TRBV5-1	CASSATGTGDEQYF
.	TRBV15	CATSILQGAGNEQFF
.	TRBV12-3/TRBV12-4	CASSLGRSNAKLFF
many	TRBV29-1	CSVELSVGETQYF
.	TRBV5-1	CASSVDGGGVTDTQYF
many	TRBV12-3/TRBV12-4	CASSLGDRDGDNQPQHF
once	TRBV7-9	CASSRVGGPDTQYF
.	TRBV7-2	CASSPVGGGHDEQFF
many	TRBV4-2	CASSQGVLVPYEQYF
few	TRBV28	CASKPTGLVNNEQFF
.	TRBV7-9	CASSLGILANYGYTF
.	TRBV20-1	CSASVGSGRAIYEQFF
many	TRBV3-1	CASSPRDRTTEAFF
.	TRBV6-2/TRBV6-3	CASSPNGVVSNEQFF
many	TRBV10-3	CAISESPFSQETQYF
few	TRBV2	CASSYQGALLYEQYF
few	TRBV9	CASSVGGTSGSSEQFF
.	TRBV5-1	CASTSQTGARYNEQFF
.	TRBV10-3	CAISNPLTGARTEAFF
few	TRBV20-1	CSAWDSLGLYGYTF
once	TRBV3-1	CASSHEGQKLTENYGYTF
.	TRBV7-2	CANSPRTGGRETQYF